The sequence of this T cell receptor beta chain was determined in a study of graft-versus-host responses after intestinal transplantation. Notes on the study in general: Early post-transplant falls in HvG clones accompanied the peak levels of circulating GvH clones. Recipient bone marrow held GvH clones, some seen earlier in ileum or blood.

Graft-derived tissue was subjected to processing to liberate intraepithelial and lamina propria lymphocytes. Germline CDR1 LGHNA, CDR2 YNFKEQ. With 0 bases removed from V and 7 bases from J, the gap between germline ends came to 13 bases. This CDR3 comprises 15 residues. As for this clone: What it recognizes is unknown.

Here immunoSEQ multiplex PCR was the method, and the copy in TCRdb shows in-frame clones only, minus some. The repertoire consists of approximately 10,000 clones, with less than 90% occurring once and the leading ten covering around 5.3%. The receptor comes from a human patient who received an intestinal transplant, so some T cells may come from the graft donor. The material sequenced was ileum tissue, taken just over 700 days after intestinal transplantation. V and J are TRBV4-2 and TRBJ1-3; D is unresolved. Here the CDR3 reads CASSQESYGSNTIYF. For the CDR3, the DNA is TGTGCCAGCAGCCAAGAGTCTTATGGGAGTAACACCATATATTTT.